This T cell receptor (beta chain) was sequenced in a study of OX40 agonist ivuxolimab in advanced cancers. Trimming removed 9 bases from V and 2 bases from J; junction bases left unmatched: 12. This CDR3 has 15 amino acids. The germline V gene has CDR1 MDHEN and CDR2 SYDVKM. This table comes from immunoSEQ multiplex PCR, and its TCRdb copy is limited to in-frame clones, with some not included. The sample includes about 99,000 clones, approximately 94% of them seen just once. This receptor was taken from an adult with an advanced solid tumor such as melanoma, head and neck, liver or kidney cancer. The chain links TRBV28 to TRBJ1-1, with 7 bases that match TRBD1. The source was CD4+ or CD8+ T cells sorted from blood, collected in a trial of the OX40 agonist ivuxolimab. The CDR3 DNA reads as TGTGCCAGTCGGGATACAGGGGAAATTAACACTGAAGCTTTCTTT. It codes for CASRDTGEINTEAFF. Drawing the rest from reference TRBV28 and TRBJ1-1, the complete variable domain is DVKVTQSSRYLVKRTGEKVFLECVQDMDHENMFWYRQDPGLGLRLIYFSYDVKMKEKGDIPEGYSVSREKKERFSLILESASTNQTSMYLCASRDTGEINTEAFFGQGTRLTVV.